The T cell receptor (delta chain) under discussion was sequenced for a study of Vδ1+ human thymocytes (dated 2018 in TCRdb). Regarding the study in general: mRNA-level TRG and TRD CDR3 repertoires of highly purified Vdelta1+ thymocytes from young children were characterised as a data resource. The multiplex-based CDR3 amplicon strategy had previously been validated against 5'RACE-based CDR3 amplicon generation methods. Overall study results and their limits: No clustering by age or sex was observed, so analyses did not stratify donors by these variables. Numerous TRG clonotypes were shared among donors (up to about 6.9x10^3), while TRD repertoires were essentially private (a maximum of about 100 shared). Even though sort purity was high, around 20% of thymic TRD sequences were Vdelta2 (and few were Vdelta3), which was not the case for the peripheral blood Vdelta1+ controls. The authors advised highly purified populations and single-cell validation, since unexpected Vdelta2 sequences could cause misinterpretation of bulk repertoire data. Unlike the oligoclonal repertoires in peripheral blood, the thymic TRG and TRD repertoires appeared highly polyclonal, with Gaussian CDR3 length distributions.

Of note for this clone: This receptor's antigen is unknown. Base qualities are not recorded, but no much larger clone differs from it by a single base.

Thymic samples were depleted of alphabeta T cells, then CD3+ TCRVdelta1+ TCRVdelta2- thymocytes were FACS-sorted. The purity of the sorted Vdelta1+ thymocytes was between 98% and 99.6%. The thymic specimens were obtained from about eight paediatric patients who were undergoing corrective cardiac surgery and ranged in age from roughly 5 days to 15 months. After the thymic tissue was dispersed, mononuclear cells were isolated using a Histopaque-1077 density gradient. The staining antibodies were anti-TCRVdelta1 clone TS8.2, anti-TCRVdelta2 clone B6, anti-CD3 clone HIT3a and anti-TCRalphabeta clone IP26. The CDR3 starts with the cysteine, ends with the phenylalanine, and has 22 residues. Only the CDR3 DNA is retained, 66 bases long and in frame from the first base. Germline trimming amounts to 0 bases on V and 0 bases on J, with 19 as the count of junction bases outside the gene matches. The germline V gene provides CDR1 TSWWSYY and CDR2 QGS.

RNA extraction was carried out with the RNeasy mini kit, and reverse transcription was then done using Superscript III. CDR3 amplicons were generated by multiplex PCR with pooled V-gene forward primers and a constant-region reverse primer carrying Illumina adaptor overhangs. After gel purification, the amplicons were indexed with Nextera index primers over eight extra PCR cycles and then purified using AMPure XP beads. The libraries were sequenced on an Illumina MiSeq using paired-end 250 bp reads, dual indexing and an approximately 20% PhiX spike-in. In the paper's pipeline: FastQC was used to check read quality, and ea-utils fastq-join was used to merge TRG read pairs. IMGT/HighV-QUEST was used to annotate sequences, retaining only productive sequences with an unambiguous V-gene assignment, and each clonotype was defined by an identical CDR3 sequence. For downstream analysis, the tools were VDJtools 1.1.1, tcR 2.2.3, Treemap and vegan Shannon diversity in R 3.4.4. TCRdb reanalyzed the public reads with the CATT caller, and identical DNA sequences were merged afterwards. Clone size and V and J calls follow TCRdb, not the original study. The sample table shows about 75,000 delta-chain clones, and about 30% are seen once. Clones ranked in the top ten supply about 0.26% of the sample.

The chain couples TRDV1 to TRDJ1; 10 central bases correspond to TRDD3. This clonotype was sampled from a boy in the first two years of life who had congenital heart surgery. Material: Vdelta1+ gamma-delta thymocytes from the thymus. The cell subset or site label for this specimen denotes: FACS-sorted CD3+ TCRalphabeta- TCRVdelta1+ TCRVdelta2- thymocytes. The CDR3 region reads CALGELLSYWGMPRTYTDKLIF. The DNA sequence reads TGTGCTCTTGGGGAACTACTCTCCTACTGGGGGATGCCCAGGACGTACACCGATAAACTCATCTTT.